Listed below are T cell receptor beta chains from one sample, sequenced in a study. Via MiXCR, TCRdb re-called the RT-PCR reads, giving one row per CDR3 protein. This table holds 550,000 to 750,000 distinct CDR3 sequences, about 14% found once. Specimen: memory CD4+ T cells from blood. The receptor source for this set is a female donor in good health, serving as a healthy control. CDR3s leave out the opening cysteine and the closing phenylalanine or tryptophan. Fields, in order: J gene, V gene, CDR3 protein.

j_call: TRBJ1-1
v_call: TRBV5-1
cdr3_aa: ASSLAGVGRDTEAF

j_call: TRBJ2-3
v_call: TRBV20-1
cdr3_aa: SAGGSSTDTQY

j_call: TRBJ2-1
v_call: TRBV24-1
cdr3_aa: ATSVRGPSYNEQF

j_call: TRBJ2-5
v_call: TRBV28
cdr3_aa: ASSLRTSGISQETQY

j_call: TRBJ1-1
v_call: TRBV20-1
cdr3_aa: SASIQNTEAF

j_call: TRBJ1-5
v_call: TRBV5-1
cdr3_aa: ASRPSGQSNQPQH

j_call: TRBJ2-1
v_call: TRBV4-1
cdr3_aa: ASSQDLRTSDKSGSEQF

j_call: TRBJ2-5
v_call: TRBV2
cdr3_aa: ASRRMTYQETQY

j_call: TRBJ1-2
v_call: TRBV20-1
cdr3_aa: SARPGQLQGGYT

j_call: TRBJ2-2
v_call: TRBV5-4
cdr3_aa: ASSLGLSKREATGELF

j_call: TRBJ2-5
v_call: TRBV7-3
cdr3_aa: ASSVGQRGTQY

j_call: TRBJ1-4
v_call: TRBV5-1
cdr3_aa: ASSLGQGLNEKLF

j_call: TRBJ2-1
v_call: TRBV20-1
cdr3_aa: SASTSGNRNEQF

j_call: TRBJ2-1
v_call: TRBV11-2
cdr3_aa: ASSRKQGDFDNEQF

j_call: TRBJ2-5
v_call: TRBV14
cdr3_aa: ASSQHRAQETQY

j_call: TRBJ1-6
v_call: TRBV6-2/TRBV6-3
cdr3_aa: AAAGDPYNSPLH

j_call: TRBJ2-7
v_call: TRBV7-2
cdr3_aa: ASTRQGENYEQY

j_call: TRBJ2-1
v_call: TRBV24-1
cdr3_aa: ATSGPWGTKQF

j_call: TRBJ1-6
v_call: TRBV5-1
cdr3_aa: ASSLVGGDNSPLH

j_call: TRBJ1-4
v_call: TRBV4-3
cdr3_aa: ASSLQAGGDEKLF

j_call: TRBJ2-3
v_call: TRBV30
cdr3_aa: AWSIGVRTDTQY

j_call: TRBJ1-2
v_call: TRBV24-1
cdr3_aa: ATSDSDGTANYGYT

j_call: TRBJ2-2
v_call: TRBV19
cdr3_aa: ASSPRKGNTGELF

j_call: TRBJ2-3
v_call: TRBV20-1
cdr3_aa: SASSGRGGY

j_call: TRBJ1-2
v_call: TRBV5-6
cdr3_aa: ASSLGLQGTANYGYT

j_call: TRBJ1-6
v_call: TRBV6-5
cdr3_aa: ASRETGRSPLH

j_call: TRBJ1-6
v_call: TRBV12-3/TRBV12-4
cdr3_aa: ASRPNSYNSPLH

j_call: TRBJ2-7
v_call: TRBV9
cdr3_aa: ASSVDSGGNYEQY

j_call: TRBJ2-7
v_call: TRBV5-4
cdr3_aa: ASSSPGTSMYEQY

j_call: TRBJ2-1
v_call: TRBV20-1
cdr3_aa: SAEGALFTSELYNEQF

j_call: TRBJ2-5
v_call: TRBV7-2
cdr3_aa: ASSISRGETQY

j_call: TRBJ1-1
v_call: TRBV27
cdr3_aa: ASSLRTGGWGTEAF

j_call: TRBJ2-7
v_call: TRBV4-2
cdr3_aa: ASSQEGGLAGGTYEQY

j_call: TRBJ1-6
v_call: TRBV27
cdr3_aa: ASSPYSGQGSNSPLH

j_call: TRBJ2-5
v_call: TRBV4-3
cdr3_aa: ASSQGGLETQY

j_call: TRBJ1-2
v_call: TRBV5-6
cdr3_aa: ASSPQGMDYGYT

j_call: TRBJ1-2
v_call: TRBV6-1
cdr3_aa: ASSESMRVANYGYT

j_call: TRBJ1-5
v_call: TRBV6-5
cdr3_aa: ASTSGDRSNQPQH

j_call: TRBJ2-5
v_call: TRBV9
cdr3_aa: ASSGGLAGMTETQY

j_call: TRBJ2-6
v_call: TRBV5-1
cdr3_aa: ASTRTGANVLT

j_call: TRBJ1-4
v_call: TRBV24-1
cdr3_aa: ATSDPGHNEKLF

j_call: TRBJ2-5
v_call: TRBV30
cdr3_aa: AWSATWETQY

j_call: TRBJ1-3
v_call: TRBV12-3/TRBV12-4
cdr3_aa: ASSLGMAGNTIY

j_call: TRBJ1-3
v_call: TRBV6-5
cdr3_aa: ASSGQGGSGNTIY